The 6 T cell receptor beta chains reported below all come from one sample, sequenced in a study of CD4 T cells in relation to SARS-CoV-2 and coronaviruses. Their cognate antigens are unknown. The unexposed donors gave CD4+ T cells in about 2010-2018, prior to COVID-19. The cells were cultured for approximately ten days before CD4+ T cells were isolated. Repertoires were generated with immunoSEQ multiplex PCR, while TCRdb's copy carries only in-frame clones and drops some. The sample has about 21,000 clones, around 76% seen once. The sample taken for sequencing was CD4+ T cells from PBMCs, cultured in vitro. The receptors stem from a human donor in good health.

The chain links TRBV7-8 to TRBJ1-4; D is unclear. This CDR3 has 17 residues. CDR1 and CDR2 from the germline V gene are SGHVS and FQNEAQ. The V and J ends lost 3 bases and 8 bases respectively, with 22 bases between them. The CDR3 DNA follows: TGTGCCAGCAGCTTTGGGTCCCGGGGAAGGTTGGGCGAAAAACTGTTTTTT. Its translation: CASSFGSRGRLGEKLFF.

This clone has more than one count but fewer than ten. The DNA for the CDR3 is TGTGCCACCAGTAGAAGTCCCGGGACTAGCGGGACGACCACCTCCTACAATGAGCAGTTCTTC. Protein: CATSRSPGTSGTTTSYNEQFF. The chain is built from TRBV24-1 and TRBJ2-1, with TRBD2 matching over 13 bases. This CDR3 has 21 residues. V trimming: 6 bases; J trimming: 0 bases; junction bases outside the gene matches: 16. Germline CDR1 reads KGHDR; CDR2 reads SFDVKD.

The chain employs TRBV11-2 and TRBJ1-1; D not resolved. This CDR3 is built from 12 residues. Germline lookup yields CDR1 SGHAT and CDR2 FQNNGV. Trimming shortened V by 3 bases and J by 3 bases, and 5 bases separated the two germline ends. CDR3 loop: CASSFFDTEAFF. The CDR3 DNA sequence: TGTGCCAGCAGCTTTTTCGACACTGAAGCTTTCTTT.

The J gene is TRBJ1-6, the V gene TRBV14, with 8 bases that match TRBD1. Germline V lookup: CDR1 SGHDN, CDR2 FVKESK. The CDR3 runs to 14 residues. V gave up 2 bases and J gave up 10 bases; unmatched junction bases: 4. CDR3: CASSQSGGVSPLHF. In nucleotides, the CDR3 is TGTGCCAGCAGCCAATCAGGGGGCGTCTCACCCCTCCACTTT.

The rearrangement uses TRBV12-3 or TRBV12-4 and TRBJ2-7; 7 positions agree with TRBD2. Losses at the gene ends were 7 bases for V and 7 bases for J; bases not matched to a gene: 10. This CDR3 is 13 amino acids long. The CDR3 nucleotides are TGTGCCAGCAACTGGGGGGGGATGGGGGAGCAGTACTTC. Amino acid sequence: CASNWGGMGEQYF.

The chain couples TRBV18 to TRBJ2-1; 8 positions match TRBD2. CDR1 and CDR2 from the germline V gene are KGHSH and LQKENI. Trimming took 4 bases from V and 8 from J; bases not matched to a gene: 13. This CDR3 is 16 amino acids long. CDR3 DNA: TGTGCCAGCTCACTGATTGCGAGACTAGCGTTGGATGAGCAGTTCTTC. Translating it yields CASSLIARLALDEQFF. The whole variable domain, remainder taken from reference TRBV18 and TRBJ2-1, is NAGVMQNPRHLVRRRGQEARLRCSPMKGHSHVYWYRQLPEEGLKFMVYLQKENIIDESGMPKERFSAEFPKEGPSILRIQQVVRGDSAAYFCASSLIARLALDEQFFGPGTRLTVL.